The clone carrying this T cell receptor beta chain was counted ten times or more. Its target is unknown. These data are taken from a study of T-cell reconstitution after alpha-beta-depleted transplantation in children. The length of the CDR3 is 14 residues. CDR1 SGDLS and CDR2 YYNGEE come from the germline V gene. V was shortened by 0 bases and J by 3 bases, with 10 bases between the two germline ends. Unique molecular identifiers were incorporated when the TCRbeta library was constructed. TCRdb re-called the PCR reads with MiXCR, one entry per CDR3 protein. The table has about 900,000 distinct CDR3 sequences, 25% to 35% seen once; the top ten hold more than 25%. Study-wide results and caveats: Newly made T cells mostly supplied T-cell counts and diversity one year after transplant. Reports say that about two months after transplant, the alpha-beta T cells came out of several hundred graft clones that had expanded. For some patients, TCRbeta diversity was high at day 60 because of recipient T cells and thymic progenitors that survived.

The chain couples TRBV9 to TRBJ2-7; the D is unclear. The clonotype was recovered from a boy under three years old who had a stem cell transplant for SCID, so the T cells may come from the graft donor. Source: PBMCs, mostly from graft donor cells, taken 360 days after TCRalphabeta/CD19-depleted stem cell transplant. The CDR3 protein is CASSVGSSNYEQYF. In DNA, the CDR3 is TGTGCCAGCAGCGTAGGCTCGTCGAACTACGAGCAGTACTTC.